This passage covers 4 T cell receptor beta chains from one sample sequenced in a study of blood T cell repertoires in COVID-19 (dated by TCRdb to 2020 to 2022). Libraries came from the immunoSEQ multiplex PCR assay. Imported from immuneACCESS, the table was reduced by TCRdb to in-frame sequences with V and J called. These copies leave out some clones; in studies compared against another copy, an unresolved V gene accounts for under half, and the cause of the remainder is not known. The sample has around 240,000 clones on record, 80% to 90% of them singletons. Jointly, the top ten make up 1.5% to 2% of the sample. The specimen sequenced was PBMCs or T cells enriched from blood (not recorded which). The receptor source for this set is a woman aged 45-60 years who had recovered from COVID-19.

The genes are TRBV7-2 and TRBJ1-3, with TRBD1 matching over 7 bases. Per germline, CDR1 SGHTA and CDR2 FQGNSA. V lost 3 bases, J lost 10 bases, and 12 bases stayed unmatched. The CDR3 sequence is 15 residues long. The CDR3 sequence is CASSFSWDSPGTIYF. CDR3 DNA sequence: TGTGCCAGCAGCTTCTCCTGGGACAGCCCAGGGACCATATATTTT.

The rearrangement joins TRBV6-5 to TRBJ2-2; D gene ambiguous. Germline CDR1 is MNHEY and CDR2 is SVGAGI. This CDR3 contains 13 residues. V was trimmed by 2 bases and J by 7 bases, leaving 8 bases between them. The CDR3 DNA is TGTGCCAGCAGTTACGGTACTCTCGGGGAGCTGTTTTTT. Its protein is CASSYGTLGELFF.

This chain links TRBV28 with TRBJ2-3, with 13 bases matching TRBD2. CDR1 is MDHEN, CDR2 SYDVKM, per germline. This CDR3 spans 19 amino acids. Unmatched junction bases numbered 11, after V lost 5 bases and J lost 0 bases. The CDR3 sequence: CASSGPRTSGRRSTDTQYF. Written as DNA, the CDR3 is TGTGCCAGCAGTGGTCCTCGGACTAGCGGGAGAAGGAGCACAGATACGCAGTATTTT.

This chain joins TRBV5-1 and TRBJ2-7, with a possible D match to TRBD2 (6 bases). Germline CDR1 and CDR2: SGHRS and YFSETQ. The CDR3 is 18 amino acids. V was trimmed by 0 bases and J by 0 bases, leaving 19 bases between them. CDR3 DNA sequence: TGCGCCAGCAGCTTGGAGTCTGGGGCGGGGATAAGCTCCTACGAGCAGTACTTC. This translates into CASSLESGAGISSYEQYF.